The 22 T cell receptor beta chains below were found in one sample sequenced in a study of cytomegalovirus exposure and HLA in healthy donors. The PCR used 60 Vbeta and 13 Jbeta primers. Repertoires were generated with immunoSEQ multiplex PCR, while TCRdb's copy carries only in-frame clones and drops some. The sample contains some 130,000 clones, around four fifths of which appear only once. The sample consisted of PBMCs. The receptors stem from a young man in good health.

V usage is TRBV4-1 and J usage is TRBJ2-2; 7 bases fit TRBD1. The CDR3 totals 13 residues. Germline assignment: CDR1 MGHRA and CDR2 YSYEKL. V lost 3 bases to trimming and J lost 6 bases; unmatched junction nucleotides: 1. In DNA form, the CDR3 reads TGCGCCAGCAGCCAGACAGGGCCCGGGGAGCTGTTTTTT. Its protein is CASSQTGPGELFF.

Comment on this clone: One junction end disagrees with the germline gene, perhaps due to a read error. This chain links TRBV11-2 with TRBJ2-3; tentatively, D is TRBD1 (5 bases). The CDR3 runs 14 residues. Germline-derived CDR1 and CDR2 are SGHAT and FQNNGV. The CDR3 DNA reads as TGTGCCAGCAGCTTAGTCGGCGGCACAGGTACGCAGTATTTT. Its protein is CASSLVGGTGTQYF.

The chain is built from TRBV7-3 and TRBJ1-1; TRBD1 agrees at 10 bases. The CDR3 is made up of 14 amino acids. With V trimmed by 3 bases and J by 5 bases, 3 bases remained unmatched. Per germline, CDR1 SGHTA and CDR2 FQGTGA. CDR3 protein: CASSLLDRGTEAFF. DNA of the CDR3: TGTGCCAGCAGCTTGCTGGACAGGGGGACTGAAGCTTTCTTT.

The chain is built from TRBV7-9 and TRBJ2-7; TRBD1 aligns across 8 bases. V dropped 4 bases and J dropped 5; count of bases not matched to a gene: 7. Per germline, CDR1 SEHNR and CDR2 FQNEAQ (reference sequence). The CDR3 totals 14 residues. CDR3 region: CASSSQGARDEQYF. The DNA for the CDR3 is TGTGCCAGCAGCTCCCAGGGGGCCCGGGACGAGCAGTACTTC.

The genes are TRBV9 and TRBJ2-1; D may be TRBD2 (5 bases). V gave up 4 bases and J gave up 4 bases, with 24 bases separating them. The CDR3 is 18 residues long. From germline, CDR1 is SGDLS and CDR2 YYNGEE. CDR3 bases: TGTGCCAGCAGCACACCCCTCCGAGGAGGATTGGGGTACAATGAGCAGTTCTTC. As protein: CASSTPLRGGLGYNEQFF. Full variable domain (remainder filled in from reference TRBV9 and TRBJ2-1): DSGVTQTPKHLITATGQRVTLRCSPRSGDLSVYWYQQSLDQGLQFLIQYYNGEERAKGNILERFSAQQFPDLHSELNLSSLELGDSALYFCASSTPLRGGLGYNEQFFGPGTRLTVL.

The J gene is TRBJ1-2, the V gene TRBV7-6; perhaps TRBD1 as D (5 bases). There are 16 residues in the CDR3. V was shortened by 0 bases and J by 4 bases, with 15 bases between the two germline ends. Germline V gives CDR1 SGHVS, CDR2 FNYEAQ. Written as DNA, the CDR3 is TGTGCCAGCAGCTTAGCGCCAACAGGCGAGCCCTATGGCTACACCTTC. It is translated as CASSLAPTGEPYGYTF.

This chain's CDR3 is CASSPDSSYNEQFF. CDR3 nucleotide sequence: TGTGCCAGCAGCCCCGACAGCTCCTACAATGAGCAGTTCTTC. The chain recombines TRBV7-2 with TRBJ2-1; tentative D call: TRBD1 (5 bases). The CDR3 covers 14 residues. From germline, CDR1 is SGHTA and CDR2 FQGNSA. Trimming removed 5 bases at V and 0 bases at J, with 8 bases between.

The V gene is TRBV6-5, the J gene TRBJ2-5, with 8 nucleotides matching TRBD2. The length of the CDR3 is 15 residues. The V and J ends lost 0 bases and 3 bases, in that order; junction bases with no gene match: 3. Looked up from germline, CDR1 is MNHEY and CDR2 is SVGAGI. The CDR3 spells CASSYSGLVKETQYF. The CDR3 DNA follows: TGTGCCAGCAGTTACTCGGGACTAGTCAAAGAGACCCAGTACTTC.

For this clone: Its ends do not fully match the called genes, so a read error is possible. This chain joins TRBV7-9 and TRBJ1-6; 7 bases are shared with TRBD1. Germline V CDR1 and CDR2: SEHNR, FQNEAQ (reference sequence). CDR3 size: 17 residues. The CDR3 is CSSSPDRLGRDNSPLHF. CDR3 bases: TGTTCCAGCAGCCCGGACAGGTTGGGCAGAGATAATTCACCCCTCCACTTT. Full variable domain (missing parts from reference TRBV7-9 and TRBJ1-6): DTGVSQNPRHKITKRGQNVTFRCDPISEHNRLYWYRQTLGQGPEFLTYFQNEAQLEKSRLLSDRFSAERPKGSFSTLEIQRTEQGDSAMYLCSSSPDRLGRDNSPLHFGNGTRLTVT.

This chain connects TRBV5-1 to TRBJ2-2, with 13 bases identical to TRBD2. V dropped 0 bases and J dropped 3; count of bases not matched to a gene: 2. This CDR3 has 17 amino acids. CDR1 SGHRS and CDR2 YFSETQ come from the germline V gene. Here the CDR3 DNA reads TGCGCCAGCAGCTTGGTAGGACTAGCGGGAGACACCGGGGAGCTGTTTTTT. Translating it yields CASSLVGLAGDTGELFF.

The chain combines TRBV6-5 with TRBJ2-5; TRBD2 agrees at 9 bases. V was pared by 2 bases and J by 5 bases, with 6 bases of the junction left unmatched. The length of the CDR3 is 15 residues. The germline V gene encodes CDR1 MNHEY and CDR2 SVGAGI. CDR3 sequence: CASSYGRAGGETQYF. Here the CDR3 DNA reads TGTGCCAGCAGTTACGGGCGAGCGGGAGGTGAGACCCAGTACTTC.

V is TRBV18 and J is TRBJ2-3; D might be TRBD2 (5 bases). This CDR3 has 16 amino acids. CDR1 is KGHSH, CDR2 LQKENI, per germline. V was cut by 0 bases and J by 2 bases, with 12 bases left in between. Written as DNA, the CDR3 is TGTGCCAGCTCACCACCTCTAGCTGTGCACACAGATACGCAGTATTTT. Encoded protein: CASSPPLAVHTDTQYF.

As DNA, the CDR3 is TGTGCCAGCAGCTTACGACAGGAACATCAGCCCCAGCATTTT. It codes for CASSLRQEHQPQHF. This chain joins TRBV5-8 and TRBJ1-5; maybe TRBD1 (6 bases). The CDR3 is made up of 14 amino acids. The V and J ends lost 2 bases and 5 bases respectively, with 11 bases between them. Germline CDR1 and CDR2: SGHTS and YDEGEE.

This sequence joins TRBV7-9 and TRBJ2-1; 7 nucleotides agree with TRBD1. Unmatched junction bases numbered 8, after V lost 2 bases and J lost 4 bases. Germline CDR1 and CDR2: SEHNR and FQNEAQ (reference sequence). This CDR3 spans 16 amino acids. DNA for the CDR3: TGTGCCAGCAGCTTAACCGAGGACAGGAGATACAATGAGCAGTTCTTC. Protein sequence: CASSLTEDRRYNEQFF.

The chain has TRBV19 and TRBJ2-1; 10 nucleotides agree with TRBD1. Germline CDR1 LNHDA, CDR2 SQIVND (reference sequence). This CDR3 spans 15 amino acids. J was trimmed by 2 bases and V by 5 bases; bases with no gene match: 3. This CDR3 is CASSPGQGPYNEQFF. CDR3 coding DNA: TGTGCCAGTAGTCCGGGACAGGGGCCCTACAATGAGCAGTTCTTC.

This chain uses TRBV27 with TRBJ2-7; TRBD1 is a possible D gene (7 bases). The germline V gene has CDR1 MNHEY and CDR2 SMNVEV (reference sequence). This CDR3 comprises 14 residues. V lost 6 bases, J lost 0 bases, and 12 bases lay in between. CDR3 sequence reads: CASSSGGSSYEQYF. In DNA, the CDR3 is TGTGCCAGCAGCTCAGGGGGGAGCTCCTACGAGCAGTACTTC.

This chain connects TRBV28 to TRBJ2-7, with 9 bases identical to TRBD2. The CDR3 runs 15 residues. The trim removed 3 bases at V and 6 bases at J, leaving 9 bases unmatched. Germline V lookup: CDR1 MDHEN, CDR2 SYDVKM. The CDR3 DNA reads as TGTGCCAGCAGTTTTTTCAGCGGGAGGTTGGGCGAGCAGTACTTC. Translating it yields CASSFFSGRLGEQYF.

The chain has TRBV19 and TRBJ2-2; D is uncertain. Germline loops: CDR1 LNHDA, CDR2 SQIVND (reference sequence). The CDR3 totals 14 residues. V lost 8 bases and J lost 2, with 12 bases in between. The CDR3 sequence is CASELRGNTGELFF. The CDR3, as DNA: TGTGCCAGTGAGCTTCGCGGTAACACCGGGGAGCTGTTTTTT.

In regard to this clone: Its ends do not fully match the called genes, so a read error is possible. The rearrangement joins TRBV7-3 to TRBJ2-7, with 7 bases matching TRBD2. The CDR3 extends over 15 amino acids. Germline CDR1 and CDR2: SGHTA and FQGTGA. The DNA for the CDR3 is TGTGCCAGCAGCTTAAACGGCGGGAGAGTGTACGAGCAGTGCTTC. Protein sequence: CASSLNGGRVYEQCF.

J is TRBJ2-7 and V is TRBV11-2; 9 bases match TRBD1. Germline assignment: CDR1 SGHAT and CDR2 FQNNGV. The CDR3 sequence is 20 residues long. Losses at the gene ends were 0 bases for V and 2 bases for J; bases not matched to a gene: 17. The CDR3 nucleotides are TGTGCCAGCAGCTTAGACTCCGGGACAGGGTGGGTTAGGGGGCCCTACGAGCAGTACTTC. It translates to CASSLDSGTGWVRGPYEQYF.

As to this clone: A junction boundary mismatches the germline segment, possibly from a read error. The CDR3 DNA reads TGTTCCAGCAGTTCAAGAGACAGGGGGCAGTTCTTC. This encodes CSSSSRDRGQFF. This chain joins TRBV7-9 and TRBJ2-1, with 8 bases lining up with TRBD1. This CDR3 contains 12 residues. Germline CDR1 SEHNR, CDR2 FQNEAQ (reference sequence).

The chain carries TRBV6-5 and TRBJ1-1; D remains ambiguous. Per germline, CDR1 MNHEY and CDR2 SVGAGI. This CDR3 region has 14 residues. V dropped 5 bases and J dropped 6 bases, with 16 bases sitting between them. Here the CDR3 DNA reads TGTGCCAGCAGTCCAGACATGGCGTACTCTGAAGCTTTCTTT. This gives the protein CASSPDMAYSEAFF.